The sequence of this T cell receptor (beta chain) was determined in a study of blood T cell repertoires in COVID-19. In the study overall: Samples of COVID-19 (acute and convalescent) were obtained from the United States, Italy and Spain. T cells, B-cell-depleted T cells, or PBMCs provided the cDNA or gDNA that served as material.

This CDR3 is built from 17 residues. The V end was cut by 0 bases, the J end by 0 bases, with 12 bases between. CDR1 and CDR2 (germline): MGHRA, YSYEKL. As processed by the authors: Estimation of nucleated cell counts was performed using reference gene primer amplification. Clones were sequenced by immunoSEQ multiplex PCR, and TCRdb holds only the in-frame ones, with some missing. That table gives V, J and clone size, and the DNA gave D and trimming. This sample yields 100,000 or so clones, of which around 90% are seen a single time; 3.9% belongs to the top ten. Source material: peripheral blood. The receptor comes from a woman aged 45-60 years in a cohort sampled during active COVID-19. J is TRBJ2-1 and V is TRBV4-1; D unresolved. The CDR3 sequence is CASSQELRVSSYNEQFF. CDR3 DNA: TGCGCCAGCAGCCAAGAACTACGGGTAAGCTCCTACAATGAGCAGTTCTTC.